Below, 26 T cell receptor beta chains from the same sample are listed, as sequenced in a study of blood T cells in healthy people across ages. A sample-barcoded 5' primer and a J-beta primer mix were used in a second PCR of roughly 6 to 11 cycles. Via MiXCR, TCRdb re-called the 5' RACE reads, giving one row per CDR3 protein. The sample lists 760,000 or so distinct CDR3 sequences, roughly 25% seen once, with more than 8.5% in the top ten. The same sample was also used in a study of T cells of mothers and their children.

The source material was blood. Receptors originate from a boy younger than 18 in good health.

This clonotype has only a few counts. This sequence joins TRBV27 and TRBJ2-7; 7 bases match TRBD1. Germline CDR1 reads MNHEY; CDR2 reads SMNVEV (reference sequence). The J segment lost 1 base and the V segment lost 4 bases, leaving 4 bases of the junction unmatched. The CDR3 has 14 amino acids. CDR3 nucleotides: TGTGCCAGCAGTTGGACAGGAGATTCCTACGAGCAGTACTTC. This sequence encodes CASSWTGDSYEQYF.

This clonotype has more than one count but fewer than ten. This chain joins TRBV9 and TRBJ2-5; D gene ambiguous. The CDR3 covers 14 residues. The V gene lost 4 bases and the J gene lost 4 bases, with 14 bases spanning the gap. Germline V gives CDR1 SGDLS, CDR2 YYNGEE. The CDR3 region has the DNA TGTGCCAGCAGCATCTCGGGCAGCCCAGAGACCCAGTACTTC. Translated, it gives CASSISGSPETQYF.

In this sample, this clonotype turned up a few times. The V gene is TRBV18, the J gene TRBJ2-4, with D maybe TRBD1 (6 bases). The CDR3 covers 13 residues. The V end lost 0 bases, the J end lost 8 bases, and 8 bases lay between the germline ends. The germline CDR1 and CDR2 sequences are KGHSH and LQKENI. The CDR3 reads CASSPPQGDIQYF. CDR3 DNA: TGTGCCAGCTCACCACCACAGGGAGACATTCAGTACTTC.

Of note for this clonotype: At one end the junction does not follow the germline gene, possibly because of a read error. The chain combines TRBV12-3 or TRBV12-4 with TRBJ2-5; D is perhaps TRBD1 or TRBD2 (5 bases each). The CDR3 totals 14 residues. This CDR3 reads CASHQLSGREPQYF. Here the CDR3 DNA reads TGTGCCAGCCACCAGCTCTCGGGGCGAGAGCCCCAGTACTTC.

V usage is TRBV19 and J usage is TRBJ2-7, with TRBD1 matching over 7 bases. J was trimmed by 1 base and V by 7 bases; bases with no gene match: 13. Germline CDR1 and CDR2: LNHDA and SQIVND (reference sequence). This CDR3 has 16 residues. Here the CDR3 DNA reads TGTGCCAGTATAGGCATTGGGACAGCCCATTCCTACGAGCAGTACTTC. Translation gives CASIGIGTAHSYEQYF.

This clonotype was observed a single time. V is TRBV20-1 and J is TRBJ2-1; TRBD2 might be the D (5 bases). The CDR3 is 17 amino acids. V was shortened by 2 bases and J by 4 bases, with 21 bases between the two germline ends. From germline, CDR1 is DFQATT and CDR2 SNEGSKA (reference sequence). CDR3 bases: TGCAGTGCTAGACCCTCTCCCCTCCAGCGGACGTACAATGAGCAGTTCTTC. It encodes CSARPSPLQRTYNEQFF.

This clonotype came up a few times. This chain joins TRBV9 and TRBJ2-3; no clear D. In germline, CDR1 is SGDLS, CDR2 YYNGEE. The CDR3 contains 14 residues. V lost 4 bases, J lost 2 bases, and 11 bases lay in between. As DNA, the CDR3 is TGTGCCAGCAGCCCCCGGACCGTCACAGATACGCAGTATTTT. Residues: CASSPRTVTDTQYF.

This clonotype was detected a few times. The chain employs TRBV7-9 and TRBJ2-5; perhaps TRBD1 as D (6 bases). CDR1 is SEHNR, CDR2 FQNEAQ, per germline (reference sequence). The CDR3 loop spans 13 amino acids. Trimming stripped 8 bases from V and 2 bases from J, with 12 bases between. CDR3 coding DNA: TGTGCCAGCTCGGGACAACTACAAGAGACCCAGTACTTC. Translating it yields CASSGQLQETQYF.

The chain has TRBV6-1 and TRBJ2-3; a possible D gene is TRBD2 (5 bases). The CDR3 length is 14 residues. The germline V gene encodes CDR1 MNHNS and CDR2 SASEGT. Trimming left V 4 bases short and J 4 bases short, with 12 bases between. CDR3 residues: CASSGGPRADTQYF. CDR3 DNA sequence: TGTGCCAGCAGTGGCGGCCCGCGGGCAGATACGCAGTATTTT.

This sequence joins TRBV4-3 and TRBJ1-4; a weak D match, TRBD1 (5 bases). Germline V gives CDR1 LGHNA, CDR2 YSLEER. The CDR3 has 15 residues. V was cut by 4 bases and J by 8 bases, with 17 bases left in between. CDR3 residues: CASSPGTASGEKLFF. In DNA, the CDR3 is TGCGCCAGCAGCCCAGGGACGGCCAGTGGGGAAAAACTGTTTTTT.

Points on this clonotype: The junction departs from the called germline gene at one end, perhaps through a read error. This chain connects TRBV6-1 to TRBJ2-4; D is perhaps TRBD1 (5 bases). Germline CDR1 is MNHNS and CDR2 is SASEGT. The CDR3 spans 15 residues. CDR3 sequence: CTSSEIIGEGNIQYF. CDR3 in DNA: TGTACCAGCAGTGAAATAATAGGGGAAGGAAACATTCAGTACTTC.

With regard to this clonotype: One end of the junction is discordant with germline, which a read error may explain. The chain employs TRBV6-5 and TRBJ1-1, with D possibly being TRBD1 (6 bases). CDR3 size: 12 residues. Per the germline V gene, CDR1 is MNHEY and CDR2 is SVGAGI. CDR3 nucleotide sequence: TGTGCCGGCAGCAGGAGGGGGGGTGAAGCTTTCTTT. Translated: CAGSRRGGEAFF.

This chain connects TRBV12-3 or TRBV12-4 to TRBJ1-3; D gene unclear. Trimming left V 2 bases short and J 0 bases short, with 2 bases between. The CDR3 sequence is 13 residues long. CDR3: CASSLHSGNTIYF. CDR3 bases: TGTGCCAGCAGTTTACACTCTGGAAACACCATATATTTT.

In its sample, this clonotype was seen a few times. V and J are TRBV10-3 and TRBJ2-5; the D gene could be TRBD1 or TRBD2 (5 bases each). Judging by the DNA end, TRBJ2-1 fits better; the J call may be wrong. The CDR3 is 13 residues long. Germline CDR1 is ENHRY and CDR2 is SYGVKD. CDR3 sequence: CAISGDLEDEQFF. The CDR3 nucleotides read TGTGCCATCAGTGGGGACCTTGAGGATGAGCAGTTCTTC.

This clonotype has a handful of counts. This chain joins TRBV7-9 and TRBJ2-7, with a possible D match to TRBD1 (6 bases). Germline CDR1 is SEHNR and CDR2 is FQNEAQ (reference sequence). The V gene lost 3 bases and the J gene lost 3 bases, with 12 bases spanning the gap. The CDR3 has 14 residues. In DNA, the CDR3 is TGTGCCAGCAGCTTGCCAGGGGCCCTCTACGAGCAGTACTTC. Protein sequence: CASSLPGALYEQYF.

V and J are TRBV20-1 and TRBJ2-7; tentatively, D is TRBD2 (5 bases). Trimming left V 3 bases short and J 3 bases short, with 18 bases between. In germline, CDR1 is DFQATT, CDR2 SNEGSKA (reference sequence). This CDR3 is 15 amino acids long. In DNA form, the CDR3 reads TGCAGTGCTAGCCCCCGGAGTGAGCGGCTCTACGAGCAGTACTTC. Translated: CSASPRSERLYEQYF.

Points on this clonotype: One junction end does not reproduce the germline sequence, and a read error may be involved. This chain connects TRBV11-3 to TRBJ1-2; D gene ambiguous. The CDR3 extends over 11 amino acids. Germline values: CDR1 SGHNT, CDR2 YENEEA. The CDR3 loop is CASSSKYGYTF. The DNA for the CDR3 is TGTGCCAGCAGCTCTAAATATGGCTACACCTTC.

This clonotype appeared a few times. The chain carries TRBV13 and TRBJ2-5; 7 bases fit TRBD1. V lost 5 bases to trimming and J lost 3 bases; unmatched junction nucleotides: 6. Germline V lookup: CDR1 PRHDT, CDR2 FYEKMQ (reference sequence). This CDR3 comprises 14 residues. The CDR3 DNA is TGTGCCAGCAGCCCCGGGACAGACGAAGAGACCCAGTACTTC. It yields the protein CASSPGTDEETQYF.

Remarks on this clonotype: The junction and the germline gene differ at one end; a read error may be behind it. This chain joins TRBV28 and TRBJ1-3; weak D call: TRBD1 (5 bases). The CDR3 runs 16 residues. Per the germline V gene, CDR1 is MDHEN and CDR2 is SYDVKM. The CDR3 sequence: CASSQIRGKMRNTVYF. The CDR3 DNA is TGTGCCAGCAGCCAAATCCGGGGGAAGATGAGAAACACCGTATATTTT.

The table lists this clonotype with a few counts. The chain employs TRBV14 and TRBJ2-1; 10 bases line up with TRBD2. Unmatched junction bases numbered 8, after V lost 6 bases and J lost 6 bases. The CDR3 spans 15 residues. Per the germline V gene, CDR1 is SGHDN and CDR2 is FVKESK. CDR3 in DNA: TGTGCCAGCAGTTACGTAGCGGGAGGTGCCAATGAGCAGTTCTTC. It codes for CASSYVAGGANEQFF.

The V gene is TRBV12-3 or TRBV12-4, the J gene TRBJ2-5; 10 bases agree with TRBD1. The CDR3 is 15 residues long. V was clipped by 6 bases and J by 5 bases; unmatched bases: 9. CDR3 amino acids: CASSRAGQGRETQYF. CDR3 sequence (DNA): TGTGCCAGCAGCAGAGCGGGACAGGGGAGGGAGACCCAGTACTTC.

This clonotype came up a few times. The chain carries TRBV27 and TRBJ1-2, with D possibly TRBD1 on 6 matching bases. The germline gives CDR1 MNHEY, CDR2 SMNVEV (reference sequence). This CDR3 spans 14 amino acids. Trimming shortened V by 2 bases and J by 3 bases, and 10 bases separated the two germline ends. The CDR3 coding sequence is TGTGCCAGCAGTTTAAACAGGGTTGACTATGGCTACACCTTC. Translated: CASSLNRVDYGYTF.

This clonotype was seen just once. The CDR3 sequence: CASSLERAGGDGYTF. The CDR3 nucleotides read TGTGCCAGCAGCTTAGAGCGAGCTGGGGGAGATGGCTACACCTTC. The chain couples TRBV7-9 to TRBJ1-2, with D possibly TRBD1 on 5 matching bases. The CDR3 is 15 residues long. Per the germline V gene, CDR1 is SEHNR and CDR2 is FQNEAQ (reference sequence). With 1 base removed from V and 6 bases from J, the gap between germline ends came to 15 bases. The variable domain in full, with the rest retrieved from reference TRBV7-9 and TRBJ1-2, is DTGVSQNPRHKITKRGQNVTFRCDPISEHNRLYWYRQTLGQGPEFLTYFQNEAQLEKSRLLSDRFSAERPKGSFSTLEIQRTEQGDSAMYLCASSLERAGGDGYTFGSGTRLTVV.

This clonotype has a count of ten or more. The chain links TRBV7-2 to TRBJ1-2; D is unclear. CDR3 length equals 12 residues. Trimming pared 6 bases from V and 5 bases from J, leaving 10 bases between. Germline CDR1 and CDR2: SGHTA and FQGNSA. The CDR3 is CASSFNGYGYTF. The CDR3 bases are TGTGCCAGCAGTTTTAATGGGTATGGCTACACCTTC.

The chain has TRBV20-1 and TRBJ2-3; 7 positions match TRBD1. Trimming cost V 5 bases and J 0 bases; bases outside gene matches: 14. The CDR3 is 17 residues long. From germline, CDR1 is DFQATT and CDR2 SNEGSKA (reference sequence). CDR3: CSARQGYPLPSTDTQYF. The CDR3 DNA reads as TGCAGTGCTCGACAGGGTTACCCCTTACCTAGCACAGATACGCAGTATTTT.

V usage is TRBV7-9 and J usage is TRBJ2-7; D is possibly TRBD1 or TRBD2 (5 bases each). There are 16 residues in the CDR3. Germline loops: CDR1 SEHNR, CDR2 FQNEAQ (reference sequence). V dropped 4 bases and J dropped 3 bases, with 19 bases sitting between them. For the CDR3, the DNA is TGTGCCAGCAGCTATTTCGGGGCCGTAGGGGACTACGAGCAGTACTTC. Protein sequence: CASSYFGAVGDYEQYF.